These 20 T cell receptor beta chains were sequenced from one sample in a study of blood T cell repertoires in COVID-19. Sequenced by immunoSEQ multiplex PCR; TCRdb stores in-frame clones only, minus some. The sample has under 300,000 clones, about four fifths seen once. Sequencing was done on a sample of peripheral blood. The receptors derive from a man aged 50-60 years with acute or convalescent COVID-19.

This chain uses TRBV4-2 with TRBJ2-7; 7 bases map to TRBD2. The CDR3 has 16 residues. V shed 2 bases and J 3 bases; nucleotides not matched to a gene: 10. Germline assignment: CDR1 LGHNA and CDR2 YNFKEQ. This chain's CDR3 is CASSQSGSSGYYEQYF. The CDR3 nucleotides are TGTGCCAGCAGCCAAAGCGGGTCTAGCGGCTACTACGAGCAGTACTTC.

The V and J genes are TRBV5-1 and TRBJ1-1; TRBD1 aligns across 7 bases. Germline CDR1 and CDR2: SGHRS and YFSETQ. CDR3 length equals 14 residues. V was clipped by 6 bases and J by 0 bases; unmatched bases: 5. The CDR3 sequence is CASKQGTLNTEAFF. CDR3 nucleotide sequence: TGCGCCAGCAAACAGGGGACCTTGAACACTGAAGCTTTCTTT.

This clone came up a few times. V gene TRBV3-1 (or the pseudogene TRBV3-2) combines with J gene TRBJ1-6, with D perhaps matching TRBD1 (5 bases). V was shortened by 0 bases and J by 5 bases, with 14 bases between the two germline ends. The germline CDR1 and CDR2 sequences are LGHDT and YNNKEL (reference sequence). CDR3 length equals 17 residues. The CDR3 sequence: CASSQEFGGTNNSPLHF. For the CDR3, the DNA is TGTGCCAGCAGCCAAGAGTTTGGAGGGACCAATAATTCACCCCTCCACTTT.

This chain's CDR3 is CASAEWNEKLFF. In DNA form, the CDR3 reads TGTGCCAGCGCTGAGTGGAATGAAAAACTGTTTTTT. The rearrangement uses TRBV6-5 and TRBJ1-4, with D unresolved. CDR3 length equals 12 residues. Trimming pared 8 bases from V and 5 bases from J, leaving 9 bases between. Germline loops: CDR1 MNHEY, CDR2 SVGAGI.

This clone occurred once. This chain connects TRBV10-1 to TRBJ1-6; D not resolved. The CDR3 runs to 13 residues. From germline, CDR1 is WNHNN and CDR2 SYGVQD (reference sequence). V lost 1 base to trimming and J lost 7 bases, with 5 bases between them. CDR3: CASSELRNSPLHF. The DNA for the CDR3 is TGCGCCAGCAGTGAGTTACGGAATTCACCCCTCCACTTT.

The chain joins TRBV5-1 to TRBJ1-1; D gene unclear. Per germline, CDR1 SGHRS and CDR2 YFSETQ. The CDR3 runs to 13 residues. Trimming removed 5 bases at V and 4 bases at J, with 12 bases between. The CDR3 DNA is TGCGCCAGCAGGTCGGTGGTTGGCACTGAAGCTTTCTTT. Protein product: CASRSVVGTEAFF.

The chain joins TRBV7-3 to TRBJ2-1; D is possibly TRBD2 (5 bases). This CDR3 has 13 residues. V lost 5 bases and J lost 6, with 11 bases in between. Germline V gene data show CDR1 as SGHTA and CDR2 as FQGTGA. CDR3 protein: CASSTPTTNEQFF. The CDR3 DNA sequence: TGTGCCAGCAGCACCCCGACTACCAATGAGCAGTTCTTC. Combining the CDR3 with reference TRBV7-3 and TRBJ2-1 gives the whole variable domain GAGVSQTPSNKVTEKGKYVELRCDPISGHTALYWYRQSLGQGPEFLIYFQGTGAADDSGLPNDRFFAVRPEGSVSTLKIQRTERGDSAVYLCASSTPTTNEQFFGPGTRLTVL.

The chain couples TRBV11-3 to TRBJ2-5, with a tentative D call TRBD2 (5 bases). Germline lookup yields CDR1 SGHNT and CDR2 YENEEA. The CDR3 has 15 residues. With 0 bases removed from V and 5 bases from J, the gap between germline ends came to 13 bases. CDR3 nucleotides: TGTGCCAGCAGCTTAGATGGACCCCCGGGGGAGACCCAGTACTTC. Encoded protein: CASSLDGPPGETQYF.

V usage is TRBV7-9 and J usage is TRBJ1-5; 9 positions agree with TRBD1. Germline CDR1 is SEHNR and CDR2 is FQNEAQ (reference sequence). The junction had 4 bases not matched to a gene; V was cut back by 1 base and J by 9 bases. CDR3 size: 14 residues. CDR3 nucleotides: TGTGCCAGCAGCTTAGGGGGACAGGGTTCGCCCCAGCATTTT. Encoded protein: CASSLGGQGSPQHF.

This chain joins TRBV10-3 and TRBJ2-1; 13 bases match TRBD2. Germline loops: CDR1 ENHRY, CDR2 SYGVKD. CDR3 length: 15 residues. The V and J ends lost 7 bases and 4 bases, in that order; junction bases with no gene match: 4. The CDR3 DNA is TGTGCCATCACTGAACTAGCGGGGGGGTACAATGAGCAGTTCTTC. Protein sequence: CAITELAGGYNEQFF.

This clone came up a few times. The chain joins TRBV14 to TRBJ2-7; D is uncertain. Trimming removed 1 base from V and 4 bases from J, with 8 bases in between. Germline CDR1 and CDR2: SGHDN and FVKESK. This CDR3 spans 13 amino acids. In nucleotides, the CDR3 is TGTGCCAGCAGCCAAGCGTGGGCTTACGAGCAGTACTTC. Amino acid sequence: CASSQAWAYEQYF. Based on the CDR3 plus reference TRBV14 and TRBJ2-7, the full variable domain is EAGVTQFPSHSVIEKGQTVTLRCDPISGHDNLYWYRRVMGKEIKFLLHFVKESKQDESGMPNNRFLAERTGGTYSTLKVQPAELEDSGVYFCASSQAWAYEQYFGPGTRLTVT.

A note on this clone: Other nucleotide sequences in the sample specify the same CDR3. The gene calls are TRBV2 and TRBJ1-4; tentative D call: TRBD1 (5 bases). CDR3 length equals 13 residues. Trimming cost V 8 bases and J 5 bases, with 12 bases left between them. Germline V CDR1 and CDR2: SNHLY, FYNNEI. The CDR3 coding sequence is TGTGCCAGCTCCGGGACTGAGAATGAAAAACTGTTTTTT. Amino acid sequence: CASSGTENEKLFF.

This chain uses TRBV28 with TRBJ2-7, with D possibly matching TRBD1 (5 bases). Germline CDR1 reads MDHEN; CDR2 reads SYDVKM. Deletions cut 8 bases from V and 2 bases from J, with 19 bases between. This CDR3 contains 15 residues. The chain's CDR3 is CASVDRRKIAYEQYF. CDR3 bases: TGTGCCAGCGTCGACAGAAGAAAAATAGCCTACGAGCAGTACTTC.

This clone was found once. The chain's CDR3 is CASSQELTYAAGTGERYYTF. The CDR3 coding sequence is TGTGCCAGCAGCCAAGAATTAACATACGCCGCCGGGACAGGGGAAAGGTACTACACCTTC. The V and J genes are TRBV4-2 and TRBJ1-2; 10 nucleotides match TRBD1. Germline V gene data show CDR1 as LGHNA and CDR2 as YNFKEQ. V lost 0 bases and J lost 10; bases outside the gene matches: 23. The CDR3 is 20 amino acids.

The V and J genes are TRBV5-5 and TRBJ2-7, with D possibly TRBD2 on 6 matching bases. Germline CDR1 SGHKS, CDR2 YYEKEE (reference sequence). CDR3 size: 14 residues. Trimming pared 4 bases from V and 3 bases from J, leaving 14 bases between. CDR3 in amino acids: CASSLNTGVYEQYF. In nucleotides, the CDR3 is TGTGCCAGCAGCCTCAACACGGGAGTCTACGAGCAGTACTTC.

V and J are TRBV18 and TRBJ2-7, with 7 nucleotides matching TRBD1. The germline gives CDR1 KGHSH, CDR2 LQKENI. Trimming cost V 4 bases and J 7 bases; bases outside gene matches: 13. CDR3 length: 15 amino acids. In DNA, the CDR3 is TGTGCCAGCTCACAACAGACAGGGATGTTTCAAGAGCAGTACTTC. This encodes CASSQQTGMFQEQYF.

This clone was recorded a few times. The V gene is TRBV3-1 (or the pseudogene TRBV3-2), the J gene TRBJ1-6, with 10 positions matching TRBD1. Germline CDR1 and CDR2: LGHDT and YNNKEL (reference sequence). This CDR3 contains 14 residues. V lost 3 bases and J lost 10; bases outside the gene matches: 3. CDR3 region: CASSQGQGSSPLHF. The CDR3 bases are TGTGCCAGCAGCCAGGGACAGGGGAGCTCACCCCTCCACTTT.

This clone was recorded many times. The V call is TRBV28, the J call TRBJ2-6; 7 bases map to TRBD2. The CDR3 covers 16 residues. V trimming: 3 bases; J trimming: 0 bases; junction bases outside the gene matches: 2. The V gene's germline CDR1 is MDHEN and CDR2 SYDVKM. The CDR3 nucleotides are TGTGCCAGCAGTTTTTCGGGGGGCTCTGGGGCCAACGTCCTGACTTTC. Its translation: CASSFSGGSGANVLTF.

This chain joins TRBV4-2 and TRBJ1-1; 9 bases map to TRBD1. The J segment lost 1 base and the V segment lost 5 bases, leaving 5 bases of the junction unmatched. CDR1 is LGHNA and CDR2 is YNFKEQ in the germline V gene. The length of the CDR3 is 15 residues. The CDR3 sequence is CASSTSQGANTEAFF. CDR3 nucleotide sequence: TGTGCCAGCAGCACCTCACAGGGGGCGAACACTGAAGCTTTCTTT.

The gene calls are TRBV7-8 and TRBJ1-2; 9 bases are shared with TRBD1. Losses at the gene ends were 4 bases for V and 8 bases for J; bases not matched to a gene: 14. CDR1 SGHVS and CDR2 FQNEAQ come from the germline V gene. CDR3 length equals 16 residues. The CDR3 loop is CASSSYMGQGLRGYTF. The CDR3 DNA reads TGTGCCAGCAGCTCATATATGGGACAGGGTCTTCGAGGCTACACCTTC.